These T cell receptor beta chains were read from a single sample in a study of siplizumab effects on memory and regulatory T cells. Clones were read by immunoSEQ multiplex PCR, and TCRdb kept only the in-frame ones, dropping some. In the table there are 90,000 to 120,000 clones, about 91% of which are singletons. The sequencing input was CD4+ T cells sorted from blood. The receptors derive from a human donor in good health. Some clones in this sample may be carry-over from other donors' samples. Each CDR3 is given with its conserved first and last residue. Each record gives: clone size, D gene, J gene, V gene, CDR3 protein, CDR3 DNA. The D gene is left open where the match is weak. The listing skips clone size in some rows; elsewhere it reads once, few, many or a size class.

clone_size: NA; d_call: TRBD1; j_call: TRBJ1-2; v_call: TRBV5-6; cdr3_aa: CASSLLGQGNYGYTF; cdr3_nt: TGTGCCAGCAGCCTCCTAGGACAGGGGAACTATGGCTACACCTTC
clone_size: NA; d_call: TRBD1; j_call: TRBJ2-5; v_call: TRBV6-5; cdr3_aa: CASSLTGGGETQYF; cdr3_nt: TGTGCCAGCAGTCTGACAGGGGGTGGGGAGACCCAGTACTTC
clone_size: NA; d_call: NA; j_call: TRBJ1-4; v_call: TRBV6-5; cdr3_aa: CASSTVRNEKLFF; cdr3_nt: TGTGCCAGCAGCACAGTCCGTAATGAAAAACTGTTTTTT
clone_size: few; d_call: TRBD1; j_call: TRBJ2-5; v_call: TRBV19; cdr3_aa: CASSTWTGTGAETQYF; cdr3_nt: TGTGCCAGTAGTACCTGGACAGGGACGGGTGCCGAGACCCAGTACTTC
clone_size: NA; d_call: TRBD1; j_call: TRBJ2-7; v_call: TRBV19; cdr3_aa: CASSSFHGQGTAEQYF; cdr3_nt: TGTGCCAGTAGTTCCTTCCACGGACAGGGGACCGCCGAGCAGTACTTC
clone_size: NA; d_call: NA; j_call: TRBJ2-2; v_call: TRBV4-1; cdr3_aa: CASSQGIERGGNTGELFF; cdr3_nt: TGCGCCAGCAGCCAAGGCATCGAACGCGGCGGGAACACCGGGGAGCTGTTTTTT
clone_size: NA; d_call: NA; j_call: TRBJ1-5; v_call: TRBV28; cdr3_aa: CASRPEGPSNQPQHF; cdr3_nt: TGTGCCAGCAGACCCGAGGGACCGAGCAATCAGCCCCAGCATTTT
clone_size: NA; d_call: NA; j_call: TRBJ2-7; v_call: TRBV28; cdr3_aa: CASSSPGPYEQYF; cdr3_nt: TGTGCCAGCAGTTCACCAGGGCCCTACGAGCAGTACTTC
clone_size: NA; d_call: TRBD2; j_call: TRBJ2-3; v_call: TRBV11-1; cdr3_aa: CASSSIGAGVSDTQYF; cdr3_nt: TGTGCCAGCAGTAGCATCGGAGCGGGAGTGTCAGATACGCAGTATTTT
clone_size: once; d_call: NA; j_call: TRBJ2-7; v_call: TRBV7-2; cdr3_aa: CASSLEDFRSYEQYF; cdr3_nt: TGTGCCAGCAGCTTGGAGGACTTCCGATCCTACGAGCAGTACTTC
clone_size: NA; d_call: NA; j_call: TRBJ2-2; v_call: TRBV19; cdr3_aa: CASTTRQEVPERGGLFF; cdr3_nt: TGTGCCAGTACCACCAGGCAGGAAGTCCCTGAGAGGGGCGGTCTGTTTTTT
clone_size: NA; d_call: TRBD2; j_call: TRBJ2-1; v_call: TRBV6-1; cdr3_aa: CASSVIAGGYNEQFF; cdr3_nt: TGTGCCAGCAGTGTGATAGCGGGAGGTTACAATGAGCAGTTCTTC
clone_size: NA; d_call: TRBD2; j_call: TRBJ2-1; v_call: TRBV18; cdr3_aa: CASSSGTSVHEQFF; cdr3_nt: TGTGCCAGCTCGTCCGGGACTAGCGTTCATGAGCAGTTCTTC
clone_size: NA; d_call: NA; j_call: TRBJ2-5; v_call: TRBV5-5; cdr3_aa: CASSPQGNQETQYF; cdr3_nt: TGTGCCAGCAGCCCACAGGGAAATCAAGAGACCCAGTACTTC
clone_size: NA; d_call: TRBD2; j_call: TRBJ2-3; v_call: TRBV11-2; cdr3_aa: CASSLGLAGGPFTDTQYF; cdr3_nt: TGTGCCAGCAGCTTAGGGCTAGCGGGAGGGCCTTTCACAGATACGCAGTATTTT
clone_size: NA; d_call: NA; j_call: TRBJ2-1; v_call: TRBV5-1; cdr3_aa: CASSPGERVSYNEQFF; cdr3_nt: TGCGCCAGCAGCCCGGGGGAGCGGGTCTCCTACAATGAGCAGTTCTTC
clone_size: NA; d_call: NA; j_call: TRBJ1-3; v_call: TRBV18; cdr3_aa: CASSPAGSSGNTIYF; cdr3_nt: TGTGCCAGCTCACCAGCAGGCAGCTCTGGAAACACCATATATTTT
clone_size: NA; d_call: TRBD1; j_call: TRBJ2-7; v_call: TRBV5-4; cdr3_aa: CASSLRQGYEQYF; cdr3_nt: TGTGCCAGCAGCTTGAGACAGGGCTACGAGCAGTACTTC
clone_size: once; d_call: NA; j_call: TRBJ1-4; v_call: TRBV27; cdr3_aa: CASSRGTDGPKLFF; cdr3_nt: TGTGCCAGCAGTAGGGGGACGGACGGCCCAAAACTGTTTTTT
clone_size: NA; d_call: NA; j_call: TRBJ1-3; v_call: TRBV6-5; cdr3_aa: CASMIGFSGNTIYF; cdr3_nt: TGTGCCAGCATGATCGGTTTCTCTGGAAACACCATATATTTT
clone_size: NA; d_call: TRBD1; j_call: TRBJ2-1; v_call: TRBV7-2; cdr3_aa: CASSSKLAGTGPYNEQFF; cdr3_nt: TGTGCCAGCAGCTCGAAACTCGCGGGGACAGGGCCCTACAATGAGCAGTTCTTC
clone_size: NA; d_call: TRBD2; j_call: TRBJ2-3; v_call: TRBV9; cdr3_aa: CASSIFPGGIDTQYF; cdr3_nt: TGTGCCAGCAGCATTTTCCCGGGAGGGATAGATACGCAGTATTTT
clone_size: NA; d_call: TRBD1; j_call: TRBJ1-3; v_call: TRBV11-2; cdr3_aa: CASSLGGQGLSGNTIYF; cdr3_nt: TGTGCCAGCAGCTTAGGGGGACAGGGGTTGAGTGGAAACACCATATATTTT
clone_size: NA; d_call: NA; j_call: TRBJ2-5; v_call: TRBV7-9; cdr3_aa: CASSLLEMGTQYF; cdr3_nt: TGTGCCAGCAGCTTACTGGAGATGGGGACCCAGTACTTC
clone_size: NA; d_call: NA; j_call: TRBJ2-6; v_call: TRBV5-1; cdr3_aa: CASSLDLGAAGANVLTF; cdr3_nt: TGCGCCAGCAGCTTGGACCTGGGGGCGGCCGGGGCCAACGTCCTGACTTTC
clone_size: NA; d_call: NA; j_call: TRBJ2-2; v_call: TRBV6-1; cdr3_aa: CASSDGQGYTGELFF; cdr3_nt: TGTGCCAGCAGTGATGGGCAGGGTTACACCGGGGAGCTGTTTTTT
clone_size: NA; d_call: NA; j_call: TRBJ1-5; v_call: TRBV7-3; cdr3_aa: CASSDGSNQPQHF; cdr3_nt: TGTGCCAGCAGCGATGGATCCAATCAGCCCCAGCATTTT
clone_size: NA; d_call: NA; j_call: TRBJ1-1; v_call: TRBV28; cdr3_aa: CASGTTSPVAFF; cdr3_nt: TGTGCCAGCGGAACGACATCACCGGTGGCTTTCTTT